This TCR beta chain is drawn from a study of blood T cells in healthy people across ages. Study-level findings and limits: Both naive CD4+ cell counts and diversity were greater in long-lived donors than in aged donors.

The CDR3 loop spans 18 amino acids. Germline values: CDR1 LNHNV, CDR2 YYDKDF (reference sequence). The V and J ends lost 0 bases and 3 bases respectively, with 20 bases between them. This clonotype has just a few counts. Antigen unknown. Alongside a J-beta primer mix, a sample-barcoded 5' primer served in a second PCR lasting about 6 to 12 cycles. TCRdb reprocessed the 5' RACE reads via MiXCR and lists one record per CDR3 protein. The repertoire holds roughly 700,000 distinct CDR3 sequences, with 49% as singletons. Sequenced material: blood. The chain has TRBV15 and TRBJ2-5; tentatively, D is TRBD1 (5 bases). The clonotype originates from a woman between 55 and 75 years old in good health. CDR3 amino acids: CATSRDQGGKEAEETQYF. CDR3 in DNA: TGTGCCACCAGCAGAGATCAGGGCGGAAAAGAGGCCGAAGAGACCCAGTACTTC.